What follows are 2 T cell receptor beta chains derived from one specimen sequenced in a study of monozygotic twins with inflammatory bowel disease. TCRdb reprocessed the 5' RACE reads and stores each CDR3 protein as one record, lacking DNA. The repertoire table contains 310,000 or so distinct CDR3 sequences. Sequencing was done on a sample of blood. These receptors all come from a human donor with ulcerative colitis or Crohn's disease, or a healthy co-twin of an affected twin (not recorded which).

The chain is built from TRBV20-1 and TRBJ2-1; as DNA is missing, the TRBD1 call by TCRdb cannot be tested. CDR1 and CDR2 from the germline V gene are DFQATT and SNEGSKA (reference sequence). The CDR3 spans 15 residues. This chain's CDR3 is CSATTGQGVYNEQFF.

The V call is TRBV20-1, the J call TRBJ2-3. Looked up from germline, CDR1 is DFQATT and CDR2 is SNEGSKA (reference sequence). This CDR3 has 13 amino acids. The CDR3 sequence: CSADSFTTDTQYF.